The clone carrying this TCR beta chain was counted a few times. Its antigen is as yet unknown. For a library built for alpha chains, this beta chain is a stray read; little rests on its size. The CDR3 length is 14 residues. Germline V gives CDR1 SGHTA, CDR2 FQGNSA. Trimming left V 5 bases short and J 6 bases short, with 13 bases between. Unique molecular identifiers, one per molecule, were present on every TCR cDNA molecule. TCRdb called the 5' RACE reads again in MiXCR, with one record for every CDR3 protein. Here the sample spans approximately 18,000 distinct CDR3 sequences, about 9.6% being singletons. The data belong to a study of spatial heterogeneity in lung cancer. Study-wide findings and caveats: Tumor mutation counts were tracked by expanded intratumoral alpha and beta TCR counts.

As to time point: sample taken at primary tumor resection. Unsorted whole RNA of tumor, nontumor lung or frozen PBMC was sequenced. The clonotype originates from a female donor with early-stage non-small cell lung cancer. The source was lung tumor tissue, collected at surgery. This chain links TRBV7-2 with TRBJ1-4; weak D call: TRBD1 (5 bases). The CDR3 loop is CASSPGGGDEKLFF. The CDR3 DNA is TGTGCCAGCAGCCCAGGAGGAGGGGATGAAAAACTGTTTTTT.